These 32 T cell receptor beta chains were sequenced from one sample in a study of shared clonotypes between healthy human individuals. As defined, naive CD8 cells were CD45RO-negative and positively selected for CCR7, with terminally differentiated effector memory CD45RA+ cells excluded. Libraries were prepared by immunoSEQ multiplex PCR; TCRdb keeps only in-frame clonotypes and omits some of them. The sample lists 2 million to 2.5 million clones, around 93% occurring once. The sample was naive CD8+ T cells from PBMCs. The receptors come from a man in his late teens or twenties in good health. Some clones in this sample may be carry-over from other donors' samples.

This clone was detected only once. The genes are TRBV9 and TRBJ1-4, with D perhaps TRBD1 (6 bases). Per the germline V gene, CDR1 is SGDLS and CDR2 is YYNGEE. The CDR3 contains 19 residues. V lost 4 bases, J lost 5 bases, and 27 bases lay in between. CDR3 in amino acids: CASSTSGATDLTNNEKLFF. The CDR3 nucleotides are TGTGCCAGCAGCACTTCGGGGGCAACAGACTTAACTAACAATGAAAAACTGTTTTTT.

The chain uses TRBV7-9 and TRBJ2-1; 9 positions agree with TRBD2. This CDR3 region has 17 residues. J lost 8 bases, V lost 4 bases, and 15 bases had no gene match. Per the germline V gene, CDR1 is SEHNR and CDR2 is FQNEAQ (reference sequence). The CDR3 reads CASSSLFIDSGSHEQFF. Written as DNA, the CDR3 is TGTGCCAGCAGCTCCCTCTTCATAGATAGCGGGAGCCATGAGCAGTTCTTC.

This rearrangement joins TRBV5-4 to TRBJ2-7; 10 bases match TRBD2. Trimming cost V 4 bases and J 2 bases; bases outside gene matches: 6. Germline V gene sequence: CDR1 SGHNT, CDR2 YYREEE (reference sequence). This CDR3 region has 15 residues. CDR3 loop: CASSPLLAGPYEQYF. CDR3 DNA: TGTGCCAGCAGCCCTCTACTAGCGGGGCCCTACGAGCAGTACTTC.

The V and J genes are TRBV10-3 and TRBJ2-7, with a tentative D call TRBD1 (6 bases). CDR1 ENHRY and CDR2 SYGVKD come from the germline V gene. V was trimmed by 6 bases and J by 4 bases, leaving 22 bases between them. This CDR3 is 16 amino acids long. The CDR3 here is CAIRVTSERQGYEQYF. As DNA, the CDR3 is TGTGCCATCAGAGTAACTTCCGAGCGGCAGGGGTACGAGCAGTACTTC.

J is TRBJ2-7 and V is TRBV25-1; D possibly corresponds to TRBD2 (7 bases). The CDR3 spans 15 residues. CDR1 MGHDK and CDR2 SYGVNS come from the germline V gene. V shed 2 bases and J shed 5 bases, with 16 bases lying between them. The CDR3 region is CASSERGALENEQYF. CDR3 nucleotide sequence: TGTGCCAGCAGTGAACGGGGGGCCTTGGAGAACGAGCAGTACTTC.

V gene TRBV25-1 combines with J gene TRBJ2-3, with a tentative D call TRBD1 (5 bases). The V gene's germline CDR1 is MGHDK and CDR2 SYGVNS. Trimming stripped 3 bases from V and 3 bases from J, with 10 bases between. The CDR3 loop spans 14 amino acids. The CDR3 sequence: CASSDRPGTDTQYF. The DNA of the CDR3 is TGTGCCAGCAGTGATCGACCAGGGACAGATACGCAGTATTTT.

This sequence joins TRBV6-1 and TRBJ2-7; D not resolved. V was clipped by 8 bases and J by 6 bases, with 20 bases between them. CDR3 length: 14 residues. CDR1 is MNHNS, CDR2 SASEGT, per germline. This CDR3 is CASPTPGGKSEQYF. The CDR3 nucleotides are TGTGCCAGCCCCACACCGGGCGGAAAGAGCGAGCAGTACTTC.

CDR3 sequence (DNA): TGTGCCAGCAGTTACTCCACTAGCGGGAGAGGCGGGGAGCTGTTTTTT. It specifies CASSYSTSGRGGELFF. This sequence joins TRBV6-5 and TRBJ2-2; TRBD2 agrees at 11 bases. The CDR3 is 16 amino acids. Germline CDR1 and CDR2: MNHEY and SVGAGI. V gave up 0 bases and J gave up 7 bases; unmatched junction bases: 4.

This chain links TRBV29-1 with TRBJ2-7; 11 bases map to TRBD2. Trimming cost V 4 bases and J 3 bases; bases outside gene matches: 8. Germline V gene data show CDR1 as SQVTM and CDR2 as ANQGSEA. This CDR3 has 15 amino acids. The CDR3 nucleotides read TGCAGCGTTGTAGGGACTAGCGGAGAAGGCTACGAGCAGTACTTC. It specifies CSVVGTSGEGYEQYF.

The chain joins TRBV5-6 to TRBJ1-1, with D unclear. This CDR3 region has 14 residues. V dropped 1 base and J dropped 1 base, with 8 bases sitting between them. Germline CDR1 and CDR2: SGHDT and YYEEEE. The CDR3: CASSLRRENTEAFF. For the CDR3, the DNA is TGTGCCAGCAGCTTGCGAAGGGAGAACACTGAAGCTTTCTTT.

This chain uses TRBV19 with TRBJ1-4; D is uncertain. Trimming shortened V by 4 bases and J by 5 bases, and 11 bases separated the two germline ends. Germline V lookup: CDR1 LNHDA, CDR2 SQIVND (reference sequence). The CDR3 has 14 residues. DNA of the CDR3: TGTGCCAGTAGTAGCACGGAGGCAAATGAAAAACTGTTTTTT. Its translation: CASSSTEANEKLFF.

The V and J genes are TRBV27 and TRBJ1-1; D is possibly TRBD1 (6 bases). The CDR3 has 14 amino acids. Germline CDR1 MNHEY, CDR2 SMNVEV (reference sequence). V was pared by 5 bases and J by 4 bases, with 14 bases between. The CDR3 reads CASSPDRTVTEAFF. The CDR3 coding sequence is TGTGCCAGCAGTCCCGATCGGACAGTCACTGAAGCTTTCTTT.

Points on this clone: The sample holds other DNA sequences that translate to the same CDR3. The chain links TRBV7-9 to TRBJ1-2; D may be TRBD1 (5 bases). In germline, CDR1 is SEHNR, CDR2 FQNEAQ (reference sequence). CDR3 length equals 13 residues. Between the trimmed V and J ends, which lost 1 base and 5 bases, there was a span of 8 bases. In nucleotides, the CDR3 is TGTGCCAGCAGCTTAGAGGCAGGGTATGGCTACACCTTC. Translation gives CASSLEAGYGYTF.

The chain employs TRBV4-1 and TRBJ2-7, with 8 bases fitting TRBD1. CDR3 length equals 16 residues. Trimming cost V 2 bases and J 0 bases; bases outside gene matches: 6. Germline V lookup: CDR1 MGHRA, CDR2 YSYEKL. CDR3 region: CASSQRTGTISYEQYF. In DNA form, the CDR3 reads TGCGCCAGCAGCCAACGGACAGGGACCATCTCCTACGAGCAGTACTTC.

This chain links TRBV11-3 with TRBJ2-5; possibly TRBD1 or TRBD2 for D (6 bases each). Germline V gene data show CDR1 as SGHNT and CDR2 as YENEEA. Deletions cut 9 bases from V and 5 bases from J, with 10 bases between. The CDR3 loop spans 11 amino acids. CDR3 region: CARRGLETQYF. The CDR3 region has the DNA TGTGCCAGACGGGGGCTGGAGACCCAGTACTTC.

This clone appeared a few times. Written as DNA, the CDR3 is TGCGCCAGCAGCTTGGATTACGCGGCTAGCGGATCCTACGAGCAGTACTTC. It codes for CASSLDYAASGSYEQYF. The chain carries TRBV5-1 and TRBJ2-7, with 7 bases matching TRBD2. Losses at the gene ends were 0 bases for V and 1 base for J; bases not matched to a gene: 10. This CDR3 comprises 17 residues. Germline CDR1 and CDR2: SGHRS and YFSETQ.

V is TRBV27 and J is TRBJ2-7; D remains unclear. Trimming removed 4 bases from V and 3 bases from J, with 10 bases in between. The germline CDR1 and CDR2 sequences are MNHEY and SMNVEV (reference sequence). This CDR3 region has 13 residues. The CDR3 DNA reads TGTGCCAGCAGTTGGGCGACAAACTACGAGCAGTACTTC. This translates into CASSWATNYEQYF.

The chain couples TRBV10-3 to TRBJ2-3, with D maybe TRBD2 (6 bases). The ends were cut back, 4 bases at V and 6 bases at J, with 29 bases in the middle. CDR1 is ENHRY and CDR2 is SYGVKD in the germline V gene. The CDR3 loop spans 19 amino acids. CDR3 residues: CAISVGAVDTSQAGDTQYF. CDR3 sequence (DNA): TGTGCCATCAGTGTGGGAGCGGTTGATACCTCTCAGGCGGGGGATACGCAGTATTTT.

The genes are TRBV6-5 and TRBJ2-7; TRBD1 is a possible D gene (6 bases). V was pared by 0 bases and J by 3 bases, with 15 bases between. The CDR3 is made up of 16 amino acids. Germline CDR1 is MNHEY and CDR2 is SVGAGI. CDR3 DNA: TGTGCCAGCAGTTACTCGTCTGGACAGAGATTCTACGAGCAGTACTTC. Residues: CASSYSSGQRFYEQYF.

The chain combines TRBV9 with TRBJ2-1; 12 nucleotides match TRBD2. This CDR3 has 14 amino acids. The germline gives CDR1 SGDLS, CDR2 YYNGEE. Trimming removed 3 bases from V and 8 bases from J; junction bases left unmatched: 3. The CDR3 spells CASSASGRVDEQFF. As DNA, the CDR3 is TGTGCCAGCAGCGCTAGCGGGAGGGTCGATGAGCAGTTCTTC.

With regard to this clone: Other DNA sequences within the sample encode an identical CDR3. The V gene is TRBV27, the J gene TRBJ2-1, with TRBD1 identical over 7 bases. CDR3 length: 14 residues. V was clipped by 4 bases and J by 4 bases; unmatched bases: 4. Germline loops: CDR1 MNHEY, CDR2 SMNVEV (reference sequence). As DNA, the CDR3 is TGTGCCAGCAGTTCCCGGGACAGATACAATGAGCAGTTCTTC. This gives the protein CASSSRDRYNEQFF.

In its sample, this clone was seen a few times. DNA for the CDR3: TGTGCCAGCAGCCACGGGACATTCGGCTACACCTTC. Its protein product is CASSHGTFGYTF. The rearrangement links TRBV11-2 to TRBJ1-2; TRBD1 might be the D (6 bases). The germline CDR1 and CDR2 sequences are SGHAT and FQNNGV. The length of the CDR3 is 12 residues. The V end was cut by 5 bases, the J end by 8 bases, with 12 bases between.

The genes are TRBV10-3 and TRBJ2-2, with 11 nucleotides matching TRBD2. After removal of 10 bases from V and 1 base from J, the junction contained 5 bases not matched to a gene. The CDR3 sequence is 15 residues long. Germline V CDR1 and CDR2: ENHRY, SYGVKD. The CDR3 sequence is CATLGLAENTGELFF. CDR3 sequence (DNA): TGTGCCACACTGGGACTAGCGGAGAACACCGGGGAGCTGTTTTTT.

This chain uses TRBV27 with TRBJ1-5; 7 bases agree with TRBD1. With V trimmed by 0 bases and J by 6 bases, 5 bases remained unmatched. Germline CDR1 reads MNHEY; CDR2 reads SMNVEV (reference sequence). The length of the CDR3 is 15 residues. The CDR3 bases are TGTGCCAGCAGTTTATCAGGGGGCTATTCTCAGCCCCAGCATTTT. Amino acids: CASSLSGGYSQPQHF.

The chain recombines TRBV25-1 with TRBJ1-4, with D uncertain. The CDR3 sequence is 14 residues long. Germline V gene lookup returns CDR1 MGHDK and CDR2 SYGVNS. The V end was cut by 3 bases, the J end by 1 base, with 6 bases between. As DNA, the CDR3 is TGTGCCAGCAGTGAGGGTGTAACTAATGAAAAACTGTTTTTT. This codes for CASSEGVTNEKLFF.

The chain couples TRBV2 to TRBJ1-1; D remains ambiguous. Germline loops: CDR1 SNHLY, CDR2 FYNNEI. V shed 4 bases and J shed 1 base, with 10 bases lying between them. The CDR3 consists of 14 residues. Here the CDR3 reads CASSAAEPNTEAFF. DNA for the CDR3: TGTGCCAGCAGTGCAGCAGAGCCGAACACTGAAGCTTTCTTT. The whole variable domain, filled in from reference TRBV2 and TRBJ1-1, reads EPEVTQTPSHQVTQMGQEVILRCVPISNHLYFYWYRQILGQKVEFLVSFYNNEISEKSEIFDDQFSVERPDGSNFTLKIRSTKLEDSAMYFCASSAAEPNTEAFFGQGTRLTVV.

The chain employs TRBV9 and TRBJ1-2; TRBD1 matches at 9 bases. Trimming cost V 4 bases and J 3 bases; bases outside gene matches: 7. CDR1 is SGDLS, CDR2 YYNGEE, per germline. The CDR3 totals 15 residues. The CDR3 spells CASSLWTGADYGYTF. For the CDR3, the DNA is TGTGCCAGCAGCCTCTGGACAGGGGCGGACTATGGCTACACCTTC. The full variable domain, rest sourced from reference TRBV9 and TRBJ1-2, is DSGVTQTPKHLITATGQRVTLRCSPRSGDLSVYWYQQSLDQGLQFLIQYYNGEERAKGNILERFSAQQFPDLHSELNLSSLELGDSALYFCASSLWTGADYGYTFGSGTRLTVV.

CDR3 DNA sequence: TGTGCCAGTAGTATAATAGTTGGGTTCTACAATGAGCAGTTCTTC. Its protein product is CASSIIVGFYNEQFF. The chain joins TRBV19 to TRBJ2-1; D uncertain. Germline V gene sequence: CDR1 LNHDA, CDR2 SQIVND (reference sequence). Trimming stripped 2 bases from V and 3 bases from J, with 11 bases between. The CDR3 covers 15 residues.

The chain combines TRBV10-2 with TRBJ2-1, with unresolved D. The CDR3 sequence is 13 residues long. V lost 7 bases and J 0 bases, leaving 7 bases between the germline ends. The germline gives CDR1 WSHSY, CDR2 SAAADI. Written as DNA, the CDR3 is TGCGCCAGCATTGGAAGCTCCTACAATGAGCAGTTCTTC. This gives the protein CASIGSSYNEQFF.

V gene TRBV18 combines with J gene TRBJ2-7, with D perhaps matching TRBD2 (5 bases). This CDR3 is built from 16 residues. In germline, CDR1 is KGHSH, CDR2 LQKENI. Deletions cut 1 base from V and 0 bases from J, with 13 bases between. CDR3 sequence: CASSPREGVSSYEQYF. CDR3 coding DNA: TGTGCCAGCTCACCACGTGAGGGCGTCAGCTCCTACGAGCAGTACTTC.

The J gene is TRBJ1-1, the V gene TRBV4-3, with D unresolved. The CDR3 extends over 15 amino acids. Trimming stripped 0 bases from V and 6 bases from J, with 14 bases between. The germline V gene has CDR1 LGHNA and CDR2 YSLEER. CDR3 DNA sequence: TGCGCCAGCAGCCAAGATAGGTATGGCACCGCTGAAGCTTTCTTT. Its protein product is CASSQDRYGTAEAFF.

For this clone: Other DNA sequences of this sample code for an identical CDR3. This sequence joins TRBV10-3 and TRBJ1-2; no clear D. CDR1 and CDR2 (germline): ENHRY, SYGVKD. The CDR3 sequence is 11 residues long. V was trimmed by 3 bases and J by 2 bases, leaving 1 base between them. CDR3 amino acids: CAISENYGYTF. The CDR3 nucleotides are TGTGCCATCAGTGAAAACTATGGCTACACCTTC.